This TCR beta chain was documented in a study of CD8 T cells in ankylosing spondylitis. Quantitative 5'-RACE with molecular barcodes generated TCR beta libraries. TCRdb re-called the 5' RACE reads with MiXCR, one entry per CDR3 protein. Seen here are tens of thousands of distinct CDR3 sequences, approximately 5.7% observed once, and the top ten hold about 5%. Comments on this clonotype: Its antigen is undetermined.

Per germline, CDR1 LNHDA and CDR2 SQIVND (reference sequence). This CDR3 comprises 13 residues. J gave up 2 bases and V 8 bases, and 4 bases lay outside the gene matches. General observations from the study: CD8+ disease-linked clones were present at relatively low frequencies in blood.

This sequence originates from a male donor with ankylosing spondylitis. The chain joins TRBV19 to TRBJ1-1; the match to TRBD1 covers 8 bases. Sequences were obtained from synovial fluid, either unsorted or a sorted T cell fraction (not recorded which). This CDR3 reads CASEGQANTEAFF. For the CDR3, the DNA is TGTGCCAGTGAGGGACAGGCCAACACTGAAGCTTTCTTT.